Listed below are T cell receptor beta chains from one sample, sequenced in a study of T cell responses to AZD1222 COVID-19 vaccine. Clones were sequenced by immunoSEQ multiplex PCR, and TCRdb holds only the in-frame ones, with some missing. The sample yields fewer than 200,000 clones, around 94% seen once. The sequenced sample was peripheral blood, obtained on day 0 of AZD1222 vaccination. All receptors derive from an adult in good health. Both conserved end residues are part of each CDR3. A D gene is named only where the DNA matches it firmly. Size tells how often a clone was seen (once, few, many) or the class of an expanded clone, and some rows leave it out.

V	size	D	J	length	CDR3	DNA
TRBV18	-	-	TRBJ1-5	13	CASSYEGSQPQHF	TGTGCCAGCTCATACGAGGGGTCTCAGCCCCAGCATTTT
TRBV18	-	-	TRBJ1-1	13	CASSSARNTEAFF	TGTGCCAGCTCATCCGCCCGGAACACTGAAGCTTTCTTT
TRBV5-6	-	TRBD2	TRBJ2-1	14	CASSSGLATAEQFF	TGTGCCAGCAGCTCCGGACTAGCGACGGCTGAGCAGTTCTTC
TRBV3-1/TRBV3-2	-	TRBD1	TRBJ1-2	14	CASRGTGESYGYTF	TGTGCCAGCAGGGGGACAGGGGAGAGTTATGGCTACACCTTC
TRBV3-1/TRBV3-2	-	-	TRBJ2-3	12	CASSQNWDTQYF	TGTGCCAGCAGCCAGAACTGGGATACGCAGTATTTT
TRBV7-9	-	TRBD2	TRBJ2-1	17	CASSFPYGGRHYNEQFF	TGTGCCAGCAGCTTCCCTTACGGCGGGAGGCACTACAATGAGCAGTTCTTC
TRBV19	-	-	TRBJ1-1	14	CASSIDGGSTEAFF	TGTGCCAGTAGTATTGATGGAGGGAGCACTGAAGCTTTCTTT
TRBV6-4	-	TRBD2	TRBJ2-1	15	CASSDSGGGDDEQFF	TGTGCCAGCAGTGACTCGGGCGGGGGGGATGATGAGCAGTTCTTC
TRBV5-1	-	-	TRBJ1-1	15	CASSLSWVGSTEAFF	TGCGCCAGCAGCTTGTCATGGGTGGGGAGCACTGAAGCTTTCTTT
TRBV7-7	-	-	TRBJ1-3	12	CATRDSGNTIYF	TGTGCTACGCGGGACTCTGGAAACACCATATATTTT
TRBV21-1	-	-	TRBJ1-1	13	CASSKQRGTEAFF	TGTGCCAGCAGCAAGCAAAGGGGCACTGAAGCTTTCTTT
TRBV3-1/TRBV3-2	-	-	TRBJ2-5	12	CASSRFQETQYF	TGTGCCAGCAGCCGATTCCAAGAGACCCAGTACTTC
TRBV19	once	-	TRBJ1-1	12	CASIMGNTEAFF	TGTGCCAGTATTATGGGAAACACTGAAGCTTTCTTT
TRBV30	-	-	TRBJ1-3	11	CAWYRSHTIYF	TGTGCCTGGTATAGGTCGCACACCATATATTTT
TRBV4-3	-	-	TRBJ1-2	15	CASSQEPGAKGGYTF	TGCGCCAGCAGCCAAGAACCCGGGGCGAAAGGGGGCTACACCTTC
TRBV27	-	-	TRBJ1-5	14	CASSLTSFRQPQHF	TGTGCCAGCAGTTTGACGTCCTTCCGGCAGCCCCAGCATTTT
TRBV27	-	TRBD1	TRBJ1-6	14	CASRRTGGNSPLHF	TGTGCCAGCAGACGTACAGGGGGGAATTCACCCCTCCACTTT